This TCR beta chain was retrieved from a study of beta chain features in type 1 diabetes. Turning to the study itself: Sorted cell examination encompassed over 90 million cells across all samples. Findings of the study overall: Patients with type 1 diabetes carried fewer insertions and had more deletions at their VDJ junctions.

Concerning this clone itself: Its antigen is not identified.

Every bit of the isolated RNA underwent reverse transcription, so sequencing read expressed TCRB transcripts. Some clones are missing from TCRdb's copy, which holds only in-frame ones; the method was immunoSEQ multiplex PCR. The sample has some 900,000 clones, roughly 17% seen once. On average, the one heparinised blood draw given by each donor was around 110 mL. A CD45RO/CCR7/CD25/CD127/CD95/CD27 panel sorted naive, central memory, regulatory and stem cell-like memory CD4+ cells. The CDR3 is 14 residues long. Trimming shortened V by 1 base and J by 5 bases, and 11 bases separated the two germline ends. Germline V lookup: CDR1 SGHTA, CDR2 FQGNSA.

The clonotype originates from a woman between 18 and 30 years old in good health. The chain employs TRBV7-2 and TRBJ2-5, with D possibly TRBD2 on 6 matching bases. Sample: naive CD4+ T cells from blood. This chain's CDR3 is CASSLVSSVETQYF. DNA of the CDR3: TGTGCCAGCAGCTTAGTTTCTAGCGTCGAGACCCAGTACTTC.